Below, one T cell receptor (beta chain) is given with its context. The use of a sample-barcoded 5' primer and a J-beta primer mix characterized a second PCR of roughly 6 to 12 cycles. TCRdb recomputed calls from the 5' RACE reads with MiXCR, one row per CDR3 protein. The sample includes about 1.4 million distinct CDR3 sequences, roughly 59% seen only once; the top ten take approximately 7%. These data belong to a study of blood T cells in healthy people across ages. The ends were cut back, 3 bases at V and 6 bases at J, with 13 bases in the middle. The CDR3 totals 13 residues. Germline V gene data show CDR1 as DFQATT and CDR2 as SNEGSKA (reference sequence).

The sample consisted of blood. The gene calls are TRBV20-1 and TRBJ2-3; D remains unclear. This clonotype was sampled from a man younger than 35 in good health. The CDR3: CSASSGLVDTQYF. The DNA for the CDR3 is TGCAGTGCTAGTTCCGGGCTAGTGGATACGCAGTATTTT.